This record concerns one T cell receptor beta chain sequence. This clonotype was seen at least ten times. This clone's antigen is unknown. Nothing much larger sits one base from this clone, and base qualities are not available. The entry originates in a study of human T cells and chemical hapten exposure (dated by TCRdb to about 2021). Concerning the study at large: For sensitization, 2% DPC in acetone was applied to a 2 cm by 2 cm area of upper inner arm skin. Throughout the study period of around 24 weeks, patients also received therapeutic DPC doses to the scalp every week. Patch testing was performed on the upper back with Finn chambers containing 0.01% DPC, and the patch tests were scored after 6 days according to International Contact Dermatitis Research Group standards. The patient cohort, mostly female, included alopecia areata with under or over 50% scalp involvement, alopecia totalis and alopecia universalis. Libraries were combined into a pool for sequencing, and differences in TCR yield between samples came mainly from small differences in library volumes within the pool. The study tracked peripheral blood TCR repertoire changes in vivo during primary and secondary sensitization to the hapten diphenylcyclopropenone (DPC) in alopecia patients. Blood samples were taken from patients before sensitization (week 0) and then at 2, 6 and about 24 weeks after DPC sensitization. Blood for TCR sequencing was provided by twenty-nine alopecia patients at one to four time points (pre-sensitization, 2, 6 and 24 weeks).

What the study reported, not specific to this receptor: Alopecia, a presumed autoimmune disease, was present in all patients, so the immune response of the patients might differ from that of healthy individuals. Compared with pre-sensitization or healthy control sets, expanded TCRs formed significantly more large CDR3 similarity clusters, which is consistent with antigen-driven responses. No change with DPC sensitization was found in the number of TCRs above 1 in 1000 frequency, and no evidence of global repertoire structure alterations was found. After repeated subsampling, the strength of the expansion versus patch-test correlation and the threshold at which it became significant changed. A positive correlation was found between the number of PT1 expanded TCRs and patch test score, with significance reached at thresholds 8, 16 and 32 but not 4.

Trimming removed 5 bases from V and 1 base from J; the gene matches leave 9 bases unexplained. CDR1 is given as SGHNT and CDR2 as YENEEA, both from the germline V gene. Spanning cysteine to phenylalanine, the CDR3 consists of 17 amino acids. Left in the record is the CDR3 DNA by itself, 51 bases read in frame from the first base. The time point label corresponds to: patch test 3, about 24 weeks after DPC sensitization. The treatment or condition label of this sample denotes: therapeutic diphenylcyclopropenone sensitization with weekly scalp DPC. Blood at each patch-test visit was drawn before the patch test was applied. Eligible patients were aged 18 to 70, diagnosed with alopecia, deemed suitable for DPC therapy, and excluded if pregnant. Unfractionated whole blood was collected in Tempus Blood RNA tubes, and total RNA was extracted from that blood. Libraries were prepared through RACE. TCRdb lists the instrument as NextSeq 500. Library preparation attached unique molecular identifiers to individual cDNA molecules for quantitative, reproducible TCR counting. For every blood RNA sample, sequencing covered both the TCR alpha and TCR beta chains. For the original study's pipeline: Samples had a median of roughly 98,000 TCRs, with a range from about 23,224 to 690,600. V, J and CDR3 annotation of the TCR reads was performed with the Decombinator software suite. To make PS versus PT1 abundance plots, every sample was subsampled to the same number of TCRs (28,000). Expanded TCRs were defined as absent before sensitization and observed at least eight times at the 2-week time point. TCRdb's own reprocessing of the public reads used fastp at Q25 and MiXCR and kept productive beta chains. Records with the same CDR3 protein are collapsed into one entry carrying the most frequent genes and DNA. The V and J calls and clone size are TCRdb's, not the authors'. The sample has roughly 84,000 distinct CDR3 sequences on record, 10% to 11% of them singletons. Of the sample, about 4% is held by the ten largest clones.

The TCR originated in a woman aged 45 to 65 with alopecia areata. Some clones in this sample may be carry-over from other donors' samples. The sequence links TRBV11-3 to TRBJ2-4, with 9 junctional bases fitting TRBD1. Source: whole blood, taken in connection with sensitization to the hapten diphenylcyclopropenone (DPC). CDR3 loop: CASSPGGTGSAKNIQYF. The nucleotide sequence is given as TGTGCCAGCAGCCCCGGAGGGACAGGGTCCGCCAAAAACATTCAGTACTTC.